This paragraph covers one TCR beta chain sequence. Assay: immunoSEQ multiplex PCR; the TCRdb copy retains only in-frame clones and omits some. Here the sample spans tens of thousands of clones, 60% to 80% being singletons. This record belongs to a study of cytotoxic CD8 clonotypes in ibrutinib-treated CLL. Germline CDR1 is SGHRS and CDR2 is YFSETQ. V lost 3 bases and J 5 bases, leaving 11 bases between the germline ends. The CDR3 contains 13 residues. The clonotype was recovered from a human donor with chronic lymphocytic leukemia. The sequenced sample was PBMCs, obtained after 12 months of ibrutinib treatment. The chain combines TRBV5-1 with TRBJ1-1; D might be TRBD1 (5 bases). The DNA of the CDR3 is TGCGCCAGCAGCTCCCCAGGGAAGACTGAAGCTTTCTTT. It translates to CASSSPGKTEAFF.